These 26 T cell receptor beta chains came from one sample sequenced in a study of OX40 agonist ivuxolimab in advanced cancers. Assay used: immunoSEQ multiplex PCR; TCRdb lists only in-frame clones, some missing. The repertoire holds about 61,000 clones, around 93% seen once, with 23% in the top ten. Sequenced here: CD4+ or CD8+ T cells sorted from blood, sampled in a trial of the OX40 agonist ivuxolimab. These TCRs come from an adult with an advanced solid tumor such as melanoma, head and neck, liver or kidney cancer.

The genes are TRBV2 and TRBJ2-2; D is tentatively TRBD1 or TRBD2 (6 bases each). The ends were cut back, 8 bases at V and 4 bases at J, with 17 bases in the middle. Germline V CDR1 and CDR2: SNHLY, FYNNEI. The CDR3 has 15 residues. CDR3: CASDYPGAGTGELFF. CDR3 nucleotide sequence: TGTGCCAGCGATTATCCGGGGGCGGGCACCGGGGAGCTGTTTTTT.

The chain has TRBV15 and TRBJ2-1; D is uncertain. CDR1 LNHNV and CDR2 YYDKDF come from the germline V gene (reference sequence). The V and J ends lost 3 bases and 8 bases respectively, with 14 bases between them. The CDR3 runs 14 residues. The CDR3 DNA is TGTGCCACCAGCAGGTACCCATCCCCCGATGAGCAGTTCTTC. This codes for CATSRYPSPDEQFF.

This rearrangement joins TRBV30 to TRBJ2-3; D not certain. The CDR3 runs 12 residues. Germline V gene lookup returns CDR1 GTSNPN and CDR2 SVGIG (reference sequence). The V end lost 5 bases, the J end lost 2 bases, and 8 bases lay between the germline ends. CDR3 DNA sequence: TGTGCCTGGGCGGATCTCACAGATACGCAGTATTTT. Its protein is CAWADLTDTQYF.

The V call is TRBV9, the J call TRBJ2-3; 11 positions match TRBD2. Germline assignment: CDR1 SGDLS and CDR2 YYNGEE. V shed 3 bases and J 4 bases; nucleotides not matched to a gene: 4. CDR3 length: 15 amino acids. In DNA form, the CDR3 reads TGTGCCAGCAGCGGTACTAGCGGGGGACCAGATACGCAGTATTTT. The encoded protein is CASSGTSGGPDTQYF.

The rearrangement joins TRBV28 to TRBJ2-4; TRBD2 aligns across 10 bases. V gave up 5 bases and J gave up 1 base; unmatched junction bases: 14. Looked up from germline, CDR1 is MDHEN and CDR2 is SYDVKM. The CDR3 covers 19 residues. The CDR3 loop is CASSPLGKRGGLAKNIQYF. DNA for the CDR3: TGTGCCAGCAGTCCCTTGGGGAAGCGGGGGGGCCTGGCCAAAAACATTCAGTACTTC.

This clone is medium-sized. In DNA, the CDR3 is TGTGCCTGGAGCGATCATCGGGACCTTTGGGGCTACACCTTC. This codes for CAWSDHRDLWGYTF. The chain combines TRBV30 with TRBJ1-2, with D perhaps matching TRBD1 (5 bases). CDR1 is GTSNPN, CDR2 SVGIG, per germline (reference sequence). The ends were cut back, 3 bases at V and 8 bases at J, with 19 bases in the middle. This CDR3 spans 14 amino acids.

J is TRBJ2-1 and V is TRBV4-3; TRBD2 matches at 10 bases. Germline loops: CDR1 LGHNA, CDR2 YSLEER. CDR3 size: 16 residues. Trimming at V came to 1 base and at J to 8 bases, leaving 8 bases not matched to a gene. The CDR3 DNA reads as TGCGCCAGCAGCCAAGGGCGAGCGGGAGGGCACTATGAGCAGTTCTTC. Its protein is CASSQGRAGGHYEQFF.

The gene calls are TRBV7-8 and TRBJ2-1, with D possibly being TRBD2 (6 bases). The germline CDR1 and CDR2 sequences are SGHVS and FQNEAQ. This CDR3 has 15 amino acids. Trimming removed 1 base at V and 3 bases at J, with 10 bases between. The CDR3 DNA follows: TGTGCCAGCAGCTTAGTCCCGGAGGGCTACAATGAGCAGTTCTTC. Translation: CASSLVPEGYNEQFF.

V is TRBV4-3 and J is TRBJ1-3; D uncertain. Trimming took off 0 bases at V and 0 bases at J, with 12 bases between the two ends. The CDR3 sequence is 17 residues long. Germline CDR1 is LGHNA and CDR2 is YSLEER. The CDR3 sequence is CASSQDGPADSGNTIYF. CDR3 bases: TGCGCCAGCAGCCAAGACGGTCCGGCAGACTCTGGAAACACCATATATTTT.

The V gene is TRBV10-3, the J gene TRBJ1-1, with D maybe TRBD1 (5 bases). Germline-derived CDR1 and CDR2 are ENHRY and SYGVKD. The CDR3 consists of 15 residues. Trimming took off 0 bases at V and 3 bases at J, with 11 bases between the two ends. CDR3 sequence reads: CAISESRGGDTEAFF. The DNA for the CDR3 is TGTGCCATCAGTGAGTCGAGGGGAGGGGACACTGAAGCTTTCTTT.

This rearrangement joins TRBV7-3 to TRBJ2-1; 11 bases are a match to TRBD2. V lost 5 bases, J lost 1 base, and 4 bases stayed unmatched. The CDR3 consists of 16 residues. Germline V gene lookup returns CDR1 SGHTA and CDR2 FQGTGA. The CDR3 DNA follows: TGTGCCAGCAGCCTTTTAGCGGGAGGGTCCTACAATGAGCAGTTCTTC. Residues: CASSLLAGGSYNEQFF.

CDR3 residues: CASSPRTGVNTEAFF. CDR3 coding DNA: TGTGCCAGCAGTCCGCGGACAGGGGTGAACACTGAAGCTTTCTTT. V and J are TRBV6-5 and TRBJ1-1, with 9 bases that match TRBD1. J gave up 0 bases and V 5 bases, and 4 bases lay outside the gene matches. The length of the CDR3 is 15 residues. Germline V gives CDR1 MNHEY, CDR2 SVGAGI.

This clone appeared a single time. The rearrangement links TRBV27 to TRBJ2-2; D is unresolved. The CDR3 is 12 residues long. The germline gives CDR1 MNHEY, CDR2 SMNVEV (reference sequence). The germline V and J ends were trimmed by 6 bases and 6 bases, with 8 bases remaining between them. The CDR3 sequence: CASSLRAGELFF. CDR3 sequence (DNA): TGTGCCAGCAGCCTCCGCGCCGGGGAGCTGTTTTTT.

V gene TRBV29-1 combines with J gene TRBJ1-1, with TRBD1 matching over 10 bases. J gave up 8 bases and V 0 bases, and 3 bases lay outside the gene matches. The V gene's germline CDR1 is SQVTM and CDR2 ANQGSEA. The CDR3 extends over 13 amino acids. The DNA for the CDR3 is TGCAGCGTTGAAGAAGGGGACAGGGGAGAAGCTTTCTTT. Encoded protein: CSVEEGDRGEAFF.

This sequence joins TRBV5-4 and TRBJ1-2, with D possibly being TRBD1 (6 bases). The germline V and J ends were trimmed by 2 bases and 0 bases, with 14 bases remaining between them. CDR3 length equals 16 residues. Germline V lookup: CDR1 SGHNT, CDR2 YYREEE (reference sequence). The CDR3 DNA follows: TGTGCCAGCAGCTTCAGGGGTTCCATTTCTAACTATGGCTACACCTTC. It is translated as CASSFRGSISNYGYTF.

This clone ranks as medium-sized. Here the CDR3 reads CASRKGWPGNTIYF. CDR3 bases: TGTGCCAGCAGGAAGGGGTGGCCTGGAAACACCATATATTTT. The chain couples TRBV27 to TRBJ1-3, with a possible D match to TRBD1 (5 bases). The germline V gene encodes CDR1 MNHEY and CDR2 SMNVEV (reference sequence). The CDR3 is 14 residues long. V lost 6 bases and J lost 2, with 11 bases in between.

The V call is TRBV25-1, the J call TRBJ2-5, with D uncertain. V lost 1 base, J lost 3 bases, and 9 bases lay in between. The CDR3 contains 14 residues. Germline V gene data show CDR1 as MGHDK and CDR2 as SYGVNS. CDR3 sequence reads: CASSEFLEEETQYF. The CDR3 nucleotides are TGTGCCAGCAGTGAATTCCTAGAGGAAGAGACCCAGTACTTC.

The V and J genes are TRBV30 and TRBJ1-2; unclear D gene. The length of the CDR3 is 12 residues. The germline V gene has CDR1 GTSNPN and CDR2 SVGIG (reference sequence). V lost 0 bases to trimming and J lost 5 bases, with 7 bases between them. CDR3 region: CAWSVLGYGYTF. The CDR3, as DNA: TGTGCCTGGAGTGTACTGGGGTATGGCTACACCTTC.

J is TRBJ2-1 and V is TRBV19; 13 nucleotides agree with TRBD2. The CDR3 is 15 residues long. Unmatched junction bases numbered 5, after V lost 5 bases and J lost 7 bases. In germline, CDR1 is LNHDA, CDR2 SQIVND (reference sequence). CDR3 region: CASSSRTSGSNEQFF. In DNA, the CDR3 is TGTGCCAGTAGTTCACGGACTAGCGGGAGTAATGAGCAGTTCTTC.

The rearrangement uses TRBV9 and TRBJ2-7, with 9 bases identical to TRBD2. Germline-derived CDR1 and CDR2 are SGDLS and YYNGEE. This CDR3 spans 16 amino acids. The V gene end was trimmed by 4 bases and the J gene end by 4 bases; junction bases not matched to a gene: 12. The CDR3 sequence: CASSPRGAGGTYEQYV. The CDR3 nucleotides read TGTGCCAGCAGCCCCCGTGGAGCGGGAGGTACTTACGAGCAGTACGTC.

The chain couples TRBV28 to TRBJ1-2, with D perhaps TRBD1 (6 bases). Trimming took off 6 bases at V and 8 bases at J, with 25 bases between the two ends. Germline CDR1 MDHEN, CDR2 SYDVKM. The CDR3 runs to 16 residues. The CDR3 spells CASRTTTGLSHGGYTF. The CDR3 DNA reads as TGTGCCAGCAGAACCACCACAGGGCTGAGTCATGGAGGCTACACCTTC.

The V call is TRBV19, the J call TRBJ1-6; D might be TRBD1 (6 bases). V dropped 5 bases and J dropped 10 bases, with 15 bases sitting between them. Germline-derived CDR1 and CDR2 are LNHDA and SQIVND (reference sequence). The CDR3 is 14 amino acids. CDR3 sequence (DNA): TGTGCCAGTAGTGGGGGGCTAAAACGATCACCCCTCCACTTT. This codes for CASSGGLKRSPLHF.

The chain is built from TRBV4-3 and TRBJ1-1; unclear D gene. V was shortened by 1 base and J by 0 bases, with 6 bases between the two germline ends. From germline, CDR1 is LGHNA and CDR2 YSLEER. This CDR3 comprises 14 residues. CDR3 DNA sequence: TGCGCCAGCAGCCAAGCCCCGATGAACACTGAAGCTTTCTTT. Translated: CASSQAPMNTEAFF.

The chain employs TRBV29-1 and TRBJ2-3, with TRBD2 identical over 8 bases. The CDR3 consists of 14 residues. V trimming: 8 bases; J trimming: 2 bases; junction bases outside the gene matches: 9. The germline CDR1 and CDR2 sequences are SQVTM and ANQGSEA. CDR3 sequence (DNA): TGCAGCACCCTCGAAGCGGGAGACACAGATACGCAGTATTTT. Its protein is CSTLEAGDTDTQYF.

The count of this clone is one. The genes are TRBV2 and TRBJ1-2; D not resolved. V dropped 6 bases and J dropped 12 bases, with 17 bases sitting between them. Germline V gene data show CDR1 as SNHLY and CDR2 as FYNNEI. The CDR3 runs to 12 residues. The CDR3 region has the DNA TGTGCCAGCAGCGGCGAGAAAGGGTTCCACACCTTC. This encodes CASSGEKGFHTF.

The chain employs TRBV19 and TRBJ2-1, with D unresolved. Germline V gene sequence: CDR1 LNHDA, CDR2 SQIVND (reference sequence). The ends were cut back, 0 bases at V and 4 bases at J, with 10 bases in the middle. The CDR3 is made up of 15 amino acids. The DNA for the CDR3 is TGTGCCAGTAGTATAGACACAGATGGATACAATGAGCAGTTCTTC. The encoded protein is CASSIDTDGYNEQFF.